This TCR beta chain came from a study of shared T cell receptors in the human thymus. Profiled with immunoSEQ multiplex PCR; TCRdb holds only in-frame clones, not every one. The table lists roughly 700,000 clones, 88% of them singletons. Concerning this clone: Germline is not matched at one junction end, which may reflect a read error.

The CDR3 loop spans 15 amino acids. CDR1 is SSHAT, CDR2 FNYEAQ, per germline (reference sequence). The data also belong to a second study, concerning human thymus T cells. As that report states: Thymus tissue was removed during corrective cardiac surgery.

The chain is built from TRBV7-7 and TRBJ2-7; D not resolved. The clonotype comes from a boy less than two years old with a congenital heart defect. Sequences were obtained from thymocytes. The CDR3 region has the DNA TGTGCTAGCAGCTTAGGCGGTATCGCTACCCACGAGCAGTACTTC. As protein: CASSLGGIATHEQYF.